This is a list of T cell receptor beta chains from one sample in a study of blood T cell repertoires in COVID-19. Sequenced by immunoSEQ multiplex PCR; TCRdb stores in-frame clones only, minus some. This sample has approximately 60,000 clones, with 65% to 80% found just once. The sequenced sample was peripheral blood. Every receptor here comes from a man in his fifties or sixties with acute or convalescent COVID-19. CDR3s include the opening cysteine and the closing phenylalanine or tryptophan. The D gene is left open where the match is weak. Rows may omit the clone size; those that give it use once, few, many or a size class.

J: TRBJ2-7; V: TRBV18; D: NA; size: NA; CDR3: CASSLSFSYEQYF; DNA: TGTGCCAGCTCACTGAGCTTCTCCTACGAGCAGTACTTC
J: TRBJ1-5; V: TRBV3-1/TRBV3-2; D: TRBD1; size: NA; CDR3: CASSQGDRENQPQHF; DNA: TGTGCCAGCAGCCAAGGGGACAGGGAAAATCAGCCCCAGCATTTT
J: TRBJ2-1; V: TRBV25-1; D: NA; size: NA; CDR3: CASSGGWGPGNEQFF; DNA: TGTGCCAGCAGTGGGGGCTGGGGGCCGGGGAATGAGCAGTTCTTC
J: TRBJ2-2; V: TRBV5-1; D: TRBD1; size: NA; CDR3: CASSLVLQGALAGELFF; DNA: TGCGCCAGCAGCTTGGTTCTCCAGGGGGCGCTTGCCGGGGAGCTGTTTTTT
J: TRBJ1-2; V: TRBV6-5; D: TRBD1; size: NA; CDR3: CATQEGAYGYTF; DNA: TGTGCCACCCAAGAGGGGGCATATGGCTACACCTTC
J: TRBJ1-1; V: TRBV10-3; D: NA; size: NA; CDR3: CAITADSPSTEAFF; DNA: TGTGCCATCACCGCGGACAGTCCTTCCACTGAAGCTTTCTTT
J: TRBJ1-2; V: TRBV5-4; D: TRBD1; size: NA; CDR3: CASSLGETGPYGYTF; DNA: TGTGCCAGCAGCTTGGGGGAGACAGGGCCTTATGGCTACACCTTC
J: TRBJ2-1; V: TRBV5-6; D: TRBD2; size: NA; CDR3: CASSPGTSLWFF; DNA: TGTGCCAGCAGCCCCGGGACTAGTTTATGGTTCTTC
J: TRBJ2-1; V: TRBV7-2; D: TRBD2; size: NA; CDR3: CASSFPGGLSEQFF; DNA: TGTGCCAGCAGCTTTCCGGGAGGGCTTTCTGAGCAGTTCTTC
J: TRBJ2-7; V: TRBV30; D: NA; size: NA; CDR3: CAWRFGGDEQYF; DNA: TGTGCCTGGAGGTTTGGAGGGGACGAGCAGTACTTC
J: TRBJ2-3; V: TRBV7-2; D: NA; size: NA; CDR3: CASSPPSPDTQYF; DNA: TGTGCCAGCAGCCCCCCGTCCCCAGATACGCAGTATTTT
J: TRBJ1-2; V: TRBV6-1; D: NA; size: few; CDR3: CASSEAPTYGYTF; DNA: TGTGCCAGCAGTGAAGCGCCGACATATGGCTACACCTTC
J: TRBJ2-2; V: TRBV4-1; D: NA; size: NA; CDR3: CASSQAPRPGELFF; DNA: TGCGCCAGCAGCCAAGCCCCCAGGCCCGGGGAGCTGTTTTTT
J: TRBJ1-5; V: TRBV3-1/TRBV3-2; D: TRBD1; size: NA; CDR3: CASSQELSGTGGNQPQHF; DNA: TGTGCCAGCAGCCAAGAGCTGTCCGGGACAGGGGGAAATCAGCCCCAGCATTTT
J: TRBJ1-6; V: TRBV28; D: NA; size: NA; CDR3: CASSTRSSPLHF; DNA: TGTGCCAGCAGCACCAGAAGTTCACCCCTCCACTTT
J: TRBJ1-1; V: TRBV9; D: NA; size: NA; CDR3: CASSVLGTDTEAFF; DNA: TGTGCCAGCAGCGTACTAGGGACTGACACTGAAGCTTTCTTT
J: TRBJ2-2; V: TRBV5-6; D: NA; size: few; CDR3: CASSSYQTNTGELFF; DNA: TGTGCCAGCAGCTCCTACCAAACGAACACCGGGGAGCTGTTTTTT
J: TRBJ1-4; V: TRBV18; D: NA; size: once; CDR3: CASSPGSAGEKLFF; DNA: TGTGCCAGCTCACCGGGATCGGCGGGGGAAAAACTGTTTTTT
J: TRBJ2-1; V: TRBV19; D: TRBD1; size: few; CDR3: CASSIGGDRGLFYSYNEQFF; DNA: TGTGCCAGTAGTATAGGCGGGGACAGGGGTCTTTTTTACTCCTACAATGAGCAGTTCTTC
J: TRBJ2-7; V: TRBV7-9; D: TRBD2; size: NA; CDR3: CASSLIPPAGLAYEQYF; DNA: TGTGCCAGCAGCTTAATACCACCGGCAGGACTAGCGTATGAGCAGTACTTC
J: TRBJ1-5; V: TRBV30; D: NA; size: NA; CDR3: CAWSTGLGGNQPQHF; DNA: TGTGCCTGGAGTACGGGGTTGGGCGGCAATCAGCCCCAGCATTTT
J: TRBJ2-1; V: TRBV15; D: TRBD2; size: NA; CDR3: CATSREREGRNEQFF; DNA: TGTGCCACCAGCAGAGAGCGGGAGGGAAGAAATGAGCAGTTCTTC
J: TRBJ1-2; V: TRBV24-1; D: TRBD1; size: few; CDR3: CATSDQTGGPYYGYTF; DNA: TGTGCCACCAGTGATCAAACAGGGGGGCCCTACTATGGCTACACCTTC
J: TRBJ2-3; V: TRBV30; D: TRBD2; size: NA; CDR3: CAWSVPSGGSTDTQYF; DNA: TGTGCCTGGAGTGTACCTAGCGGAGGGAGCACAGATACGCAGTATTTT
J: TRBJ2-3; V: TRBV23-1; D: TRBD1; size: NA; CDR3: CASSPTTGLQQDTQYF; DNA: TGCGCCAGCAGCCCGACGACAGGGCTGCAGCAAGATACGCAGTATTTT
J: TRBJ2-5; V: TRBV10-2; D: NA; size: once; CDR3: CASSERWSAETQYF; DNA: TGCGCCAGCAGTGAGCGGTGGTCCGCTGAGACCCAGTACTTC
J: TRBJ2-1; V: TRBV9; D: NA; size: NA; CDR3: CASSAADLSYNEQFF; DNA: TGTGCCAGCAGCGCAGCGGACCTCTCCTACAATGAGCAGTTCTTC
J: TRBJ2-7; V: TRBV7-9; D: NA; size: many; CDR3: CASSADYYEQYF; DNA: TGTGCCAGCAGCGCCGACTACTACGAGCAGTACTTC
J: TRBJ1-2; V: TRBV5-1; D: TRBD1; size: few; CDR3: CASSLGTGQVYGYTF; DNA: TGCGCCAGCAGCTTGGGAACGGGACAGGTCTATGGCTACACCTTC